This T cell receptor beta chain was sequenced in a study of blood T cells in healthy people across ages. Study-level points and caveats: Reliance upon unsorted PBMCs precluded definitive naive versus antigen-experienced comparison.

There were healthy Caucasian individuals from Russia, aged about 6 to 90, serving as donors. PCR was performed a second time for roughly 7 to 11 cycles using a sample-barcoded 5' primer and a J-beta primer mix. One entry per CDR3 protein, called by TCRdb with MiXCR from the 5' RACE reads. This sample has some 900,000 distinct CDR3 sequences, with about 44% found just once. Note on this clonotype: Its antigen is as yet unknown.

The CDR3 totals 17 residues. With V trimmed by 4 bases and J by 7 bases, 16 bases remained unmatched. Germline V gene data show CDR1 as DFQATT and CDR2 as SNEGSKA (reference sequence). The sequencing sample was made of blood. V is TRBV20-1 and J is TRBJ2-7, with 13 bases matching TRBD2. The TCR was taken from a man under 40 in good health. Here the CDR3 DNA reads TGCAGTGCTACTACAGTGATGACTAGCGGGGGGAACAATGAGCAGTACTTC. Its translation is CSATTVMTSGGNNEQYF.